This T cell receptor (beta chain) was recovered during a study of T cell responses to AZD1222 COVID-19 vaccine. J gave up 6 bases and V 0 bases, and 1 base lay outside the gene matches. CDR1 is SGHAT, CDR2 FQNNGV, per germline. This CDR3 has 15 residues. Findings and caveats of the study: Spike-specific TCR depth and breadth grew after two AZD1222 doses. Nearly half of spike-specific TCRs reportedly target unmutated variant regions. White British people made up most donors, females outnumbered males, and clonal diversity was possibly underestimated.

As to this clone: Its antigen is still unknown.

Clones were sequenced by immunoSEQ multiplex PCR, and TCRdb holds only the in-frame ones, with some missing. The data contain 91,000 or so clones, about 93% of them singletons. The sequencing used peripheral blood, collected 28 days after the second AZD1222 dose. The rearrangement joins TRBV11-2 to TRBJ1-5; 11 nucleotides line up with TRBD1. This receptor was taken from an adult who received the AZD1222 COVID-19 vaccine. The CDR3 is CASSLDGQGAQPQHF. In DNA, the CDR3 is TGTGCCAGCAGCTTAGACGGACAGGGGGCTCAGCCCCAGCATTTT.